The 24 T cell receptor beta chains below come from one sample, sequenced in a study of identical twins. MiXCR, applied by TCRdb to the 5' RACE reads, yields one record per CDR3 protein. Among hundreds of thousands of distinct CDR3 sequences, roughly an eighth were seen once, and the ten largest hold around 1.5%. The same sample was also used in a study of yellow fever vaccine responses in identical twins.

The sequencing sample was made of PBMCs. These receptors were obtained from a young woman in good health.

V usage is TRBV19 and J usage is TRBJ2-3; 9 bases are shared with TRBD2. There are 16 residues in the CDR3. Trimming cost V 3 bases and J 6 bases; bases outside gene matches: 10. Germline CDR1 reads LNHDA; CDR2 reads SQIVND (reference sequence). CDR3 protein: CASSIRTSDTRDTQYF. CDR3 in DNA: TGTGCCAGTAGTATCCGGACTAGCGACACTCGGGATACGCAGTATTTT.

This clonotype was counted only a few times. V usage is TRBV4-1 and J usage is TRBJ2-5; no firm D call. The CDR3 consists of 13 residues. Germline loops: CDR1 MGHRA, CDR2 YSYEKL. The germline V and J ends were trimmed by 0 bases and 2 bases, with 4 bases remaining between them. This CDR3 is CASSQEQQETQYF. The DNA of the CDR3 is TGCGCCAGCAGCCAAGAGCAGCAAGAGACCCAGTACTTC.

J is TRBJ2-7 and V is TRBV20-1; possible D gene TRBD2, 6 bases. The CDR3 loop spans 13 amino acids. Germline CDR1 is DFQATT and CDR2 is SNEGSKA (reference sequence). CDR3 DNA: TGCAGCGCCGTCCCGGGACTGTCCTACGAGCAGTACGTC. It yields the protein CSAVPGLSYEQYV.

In this sample, this clonotype turned up many times. This chain connects TRBV20-1 to TRBJ1-1; no reliable D call. Germline V gene lookup returns CDR1 DFQATT and CDR2 SNEGSKA (reference sequence). The CDR3 spans 14 residues. V lost 0 bases, J lost 0 bases, and 8 bases lay in between. The CDR3 DNA follows: TGCAGTGCTAGAGACAGCTTTATGAACACTGAAGCTTTCTTT. Encoded protein: CSARDSFMNTEAFF.

The chain links TRBV20-1 to TRBJ1-1; D may be TRBD1 (5 bases). V was cut by 4 bases and J by 1 base, with 16 bases left in between. The CDR3 has 15 residues. Germline CDR1 and CDR2: DFQATT and SNEGSKA (reference sequence). The CDR3 region has the DNA TGCAGTGCTAAGGTCCCGAGGGACCCGAACACTGAAGCTTTCTTT. Translating it yields CSAKVPRDPNTEAFF.

This clonotype was seen a handful of times. The CDR3 region is CATRFGGAGDEQFF. CDR3 nucleotide sequence: TGTGCCACCCGCTTTGGAGGGGCTGGGGATGAGCAGTTCTTC. The chain has TRBV24-1 and TRBJ2-1, with D possibly being TRBD2 (6 bases). V was pared by 9 bases and J by 8 bases, with 19 bases between. Germline-derived CDR1 and CDR2 are KGHDR and SFDVKD. The CDR3 runs 14 residues.

The chain links TRBV14 to TRBJ2-2, with a tentative D call TRBD1 (5 bases). The CDR3 runs to 15 residues. The germline gives CDR1 SGHDN, CDR2 FVKESK. Trimming stripped 1 base from V and 6 bases from J, with 12 bases between. CDR3 coding DNA: TGTGCCAGCAGCCAAGGGGGCAGGGTGTCCGGGGAGCTGTTTTTT. It codes for CASSQGGRVSGELFF.

Written as DNA, the CDR3 is TGTGCCAGCAGCTTCGGACTAGCGGGAGTCCCCTACGAGCAGTACTTC. Translation: CASSFGLAGVPYEQYF. The chain combines TRBV6-1 with TRBJ2-7, with 13 bases lining up with TRBD2. The CDR3 loop spans 16 amino acids. Germline CDR1 is MNHNS and CDR2 is SASEGT. The ends lost 6 bases at V and 2 bases at J; junction bases unmatched: 7.

The gene calls are TRBV28 and TRBJ2-1; D unclear. The CDR3 length is 15 residues. Trimming took 6 bases from V and 4 from J, leaving 16 bases between them. Germline assignment: CDR1 MDHEN and CDR2 SYDVKM. In DNA form, the CDR3 reads TGTGCCAGCAGGCAAAACTACGACTTTTACAATGAGCAGTTCTTC. It is translated as CASRQNYDFYNEQFF.

V usage is TRBV7-9 and J usage is TRBJ2-7; 10 bases agree with TRBD1. The CDR3 runs 14 residues. The germline gives CDR1 SEHNR, CDR2 FQNEAQ (reference sequence). V shed 5 bases, J shed 4 bases, and the junction held 5 bases outside the gene matches. The DNA of the CDR3 is TGTGCCAGCAGCACCGACAGGGGGCGGTACGAGCAGTACTTC. Protein product: CASSTDRGRYEQYF.

In its sample, this clonotype was seen a few times. CDR3 residues: CASRQASDEQYV. The DNA of the CDR3 is TGTGCCAGTCGACAAGCTTCCGACGAGCAGTACGTC. J is TRBJ2-7 and V is TRBV19; D not certain. From germline, CDR1 is LNHDA and CDR2 SQIVND (reference sequence). The CDR3 runs 12 residues. V was shortened by 8 bases and J by 5 bases, with 13 bases between the two germline ends.

This clonotype has only a few counts. The chain links TRBV7-2 to TRBJ2-1; a weak D match, TRBD2 (5 bases). CDR1 SGHTA and CDR2 FQGNSA come from the germline V gene. The germline V and J ends were trimmed by 2 bases and 10 bases, with 18 bases remaining between them. The CDR3 is 15 residues long. Here the CDR3 reads CASSLSGLAQWEQFF. The CDR3, as DNA: TGTGCCAGCAGCTTAAGCGGACTGGCACAATGGGAGCAGTTCTTC.

The table lists this clonotype with a count of one. The rearrangement uses TRBV2 and TRBJ1-6; D is uncertain. Between the trimmed V and J ends, which lost 8 bases and 0 bases, there was a span of 11 bases. Looked up from germline, CDR1 is SNHLY and CDR2 is FYNNEI. The CDR3 consists of 15 residues. In nucleotides, the CDR3 is TGTGCCAGCCGGGAAGACAACTCCTATAATTCACCCCTCCACTTT. Its translation: CASREDNSYNSPLHF.

This clonotype was recorded many times. The chain is built from TRBV29-1 and TRBJ2-2; D remains unclear. Trimming cost V 8 bases and J 4 bases, with 11 bases left between them. Germline V lookup: CDR1 SQVTM, CDR2 ANQGSEA. CDR3 length: 12 residues. The CDR3 spells CSHAGLTGELFF. The CDR3 DNA follows: TGCAGCCACGCCGGGCTCACCGGGGAGCTGTTTTTT.

The J gene is TRBJ2-7, the V gene TRBV11-2, with D possibly being TRBD2 (5 bases). The CDR3 is 12 residues long. CDR1 and CDR2 from the germline V gene are SGHAT and FQNNGV. V lost 5 bases and J 7 bases, leaving 12 bases between the germline ends. Here the CDR3 DNA reads TGTGCCAGCAGCCCCCCGTCGGGGGAGCAGTACTTC. Its translation: CASSPPSGEQYF.

The rearrangement links TRBV11-2 to TRBJ2-7; 8 bases align to TRBD2. Trimming removed 6 bases from V and 1 base from J; junction bases left unmatched: 8. Germline V gives CDR1 SGHAT, CDR2 FQNNGV. This CDR3 is built from 15 residues. CDR3 bases: TGTGCCAGCAGAGTCACTACTAGCGGATCCTACGAGCAGTACTTC. It yields the protein CASRVTTSGSYEQYF.

Many counts were recorded for this clonotype. The chain combines TRBV6-2 or TRBV6-3 with TRBJ1-5; D ambiguous. This CDR3 comprises 10 residues. V was cut by 8 bases and J by 7 bases, with 6 bases left in between. The germline gives CDR1 MNHEY, CDR2 SVGEGT. CDR3 nucleotide sequence: TGTGCCAGCGGTCCCCAGCCCCAGCATTTT. This sequence encodes CASGPQPQHF.

The J gene is TRBJ2-1, the V gene TRBV7-9; D is perhaps TRBD2 (5 bases). The germline CDR1 and CDR2 sequences are SEHNR and FQNEAQ (reference sequence). Trimming took 6 bases from V and 7 from J, leaving 13 bases between them. The CDR3 spans 13 residues. The CDR3 region is CASRSDWPNEQFF. The DNA for the CDR3 is TGTGCCAGCAGGTCGGACTGGCCTAATGAGCAGTTCTTC.

The genes are TRBV29-1 and TRBJ2-7; TRBD2 agrees at 7 bases. With V trimmed by 4 bases and J by 3 bases, 3 bases remained unmatched. The CDR3 loop spans 12 amino acids. Germline V gene sequence: CDR1 SQVTM, CDR2 ANQGSEA. Here the CDR3 reads CSVVGGDYEQYV. The DNA for the CDR3 is TGCAGCGTTGTGGGGGGGGACTACGAGCAGTACGTC.

This clonotype was seen a few times. CDR3 amino acids: CASSQMPTLADPYEQYF. The DNA of the CDR3 is TGTGCCAGCAGCCAAATGCCGACTCTAGCGGACCCCTACGAGCAGTACTTC. The J gene is TRBJ2-7, the V gene TRBV3-1; TRBD2 aligns across 7 bases. The V segment lost 2 bases and the J segment 2 bases; nucleotides outside the gene matches: 12. The CDR3 length is 17 residues. From germline, CDR1 is LGHDT and CDR2 YNNKEL (reference sequence).

In this sample, this clonotype turned up a few times. The chain employs TRBV20-1 and TRBJ1-5; a weak D match, TRBD1 (6 bases). Trimming removed 4 bases at V and 0 bases at J, with 7 bases between. The CDR3 has 13 amino acids. CDR1 and CDR2 (germline): DFQATT, SNEGSKA (reference sequence). CDR3 loop: CSAKGDSNQPQHF. CDR3 DNA sequence: TGCAGTGCTAAGGGGGATAGCAATCAGCCCCAGCATTTT.

CDR3 loop: CASSYSDRDTINEQYV. The CDR3 DNA follows: TGTGCCAGCAGCTATTCCGACAGGGACACGATCAACGAGCAGTACGTC. This chain links TRBV5-5 with TRBJ2-7; 7 nucleotides agree with TRBD1. CDR3 size: 16 residues. The germline CDR1 and CDR2 sequences are SGHKS and YYEKEE (reference sequence). Losses at the gene ends were 3 bases for V and 5 bases for J; bases not matched to a gene: 14.

On this clonotype: This may be a read error, as it is one base from a much larger clone. This rearrangement joins TRBV20-1 to TRBJ2-2, with 8 positions matching TRBD1. Germline V gene lookup returns CDR1 DFQATT and CDR2 SNEGSKA (reference sequence). The CDR3 covers 16 residues. CDR3 in amino acids: CCARTQGAKSTGELFF. CDR3 bases: TGCTGTGCTAGAACCCAGGGGGCTAAGTCAACCGGGGAGCTGTTTTTT.

The table lists this clonotype with a few counts. The chain carries TRBV20-1 and TRBJ2-3; 12 nucleotides line up with TRBD2. The trim removed 6 bases at V and 6 bases at J, leaving 13 bases unmatched. The CDR3 extends over 16 amino acids. Germline CDR1 is DFQATT and CDR2 is SNEGSKA (reference sequence). As DNA, the CDR3 is TGCAGTGCCATTCGGACTAGCGGGACCCTTGAGGATACGCAGTATTTT. Its protein product is CSAIRTSGTLEDTQYF.